The following is a T cell receptor (beta chain) sequence with its context. Combining a sample-barcoded 5' primer with a J-beta primer mix, a second PCR ran for 7 to 11 cycles. Each CDR3 protein is one row after TCRdb ran MiXCR on the 5' RACE reads. This sample has about 940,000 distinct CDR3 sequences, with approximately 49% found just once. The data stem from a study of blood T cells in healthy people across ages. CDR3 length equals 18 residues. V was pared by 1 base and J by 1 base, with 15 bases between. Per germline, CDR1 SGHRS and CDR2 YFSETQ. Each donor had approximately 10 milliliters of peripheral blood drawn.

The rearrangement uses TRBV5-1 and TRBJ2-6; tentative D call: TRBD1 (5 bases). The receptor was isolated from a man aged 30 to 39 in good health. The source material was blood. CDR3 nucleotide sequence: TGCGCCAGCAGCTTGCGGCAGGGTTTTGGATCTGGGGCCAACGTCCTGACTTTC. It yields the protein CASSLRQGFGSGANVLTF.